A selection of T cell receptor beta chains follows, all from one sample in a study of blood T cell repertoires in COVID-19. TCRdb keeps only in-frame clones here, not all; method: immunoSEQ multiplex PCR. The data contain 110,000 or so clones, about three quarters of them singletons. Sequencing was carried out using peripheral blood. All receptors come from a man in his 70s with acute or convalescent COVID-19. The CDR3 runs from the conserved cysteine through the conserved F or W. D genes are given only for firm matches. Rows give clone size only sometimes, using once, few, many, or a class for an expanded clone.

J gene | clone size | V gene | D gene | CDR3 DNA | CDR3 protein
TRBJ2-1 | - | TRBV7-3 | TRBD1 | TGTGCCAGCAGCCCCCAAGGACAGGGGAGTGAGCAGTTCTTC | CASSPQGQGSEQFF
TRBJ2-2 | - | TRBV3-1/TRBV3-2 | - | TGTGCCAGCACCCTAGCCGGGGAGCTGTTTTTT | CASTLAGELFF
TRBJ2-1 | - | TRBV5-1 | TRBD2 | TGCGCCAGCAGCCCGGGAGCGGGAAGCGCCAATGAGCAGTTCTTC | CASSPGAGSANEQFF
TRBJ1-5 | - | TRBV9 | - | TGTGCCAGCAGCCAGCAGGTTGGTCAGCCCCAGCATTTT | CASSQQVGQPQHF
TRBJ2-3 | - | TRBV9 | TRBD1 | TGTGCCAGCAGCACGCGGACAGGGGGCACAGATACGCAGTATTTT | CASSTRTGGTDTQYF
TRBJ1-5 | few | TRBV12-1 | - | TGTGCCAGCAGCCCGATACGAGGACAGCCCCAGCATTTT | CASSPIRGQPQHF
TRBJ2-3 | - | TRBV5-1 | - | TGCGCCAGCTCGGGGGGACAACACACAGATACGCAGTATTTT | CASSGGQHTDTQYF
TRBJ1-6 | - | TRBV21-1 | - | TGTGCCCGTCCATCACTGACCCTCCACTTT | CARPSLTLHF
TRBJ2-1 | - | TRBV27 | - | TGTGCCAGCAGTTTATCCACCTACAATGAGCAGTTCTTC | CASSLSTYNEQFF
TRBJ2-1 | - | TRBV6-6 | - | TGTGCCAGCAGTTATCTCCCGGGGTACTCCTACAATGAGCAGTTCTTC | CASSYLPGYSYNEQFF
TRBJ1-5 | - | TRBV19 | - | TGTGCCAGTAGTATAATACCCAGGCCCCAGCATTTT | CASSIIPRPQHF
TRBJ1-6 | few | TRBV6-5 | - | TGTGCCAGCACTAAAAGCTCCTATAATTCACCCCTCCACTTT | CASTKSSYNSPLHF
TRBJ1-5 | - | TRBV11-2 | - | TGTGCCAGCAGCTTTAGTTACAATCAGCCCCAGCATTTT | CASSFSYNQPQHF
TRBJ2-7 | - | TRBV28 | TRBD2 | TGTGCCAGCAGCAGACTAGCGGGTTCCTACGAGCAGTACTTC | CASSRLAGSYEQYF
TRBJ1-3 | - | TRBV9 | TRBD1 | TGTGCCAGCAGCGTCGGGACAGGGGAGGCTGGAAACACCATATATTTT | CASSVGTGEAGNTIYF
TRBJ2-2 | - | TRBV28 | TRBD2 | TGTGCCAGCAAACTAGCGACCAACACCGGGGAGCTGTTTTTT | CASKLATNTGELFF
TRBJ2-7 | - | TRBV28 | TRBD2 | TGTGCCAGCAGTTCACTAACTCGGGGACTAGCGGGATTCCACAGATTC | CASSSLTRGLAGFHRF
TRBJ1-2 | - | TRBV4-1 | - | TGCGCCAGCAGCCCCAGGGAGGCGCAAGGCTACACCTTC | CASSPREAQGYTF
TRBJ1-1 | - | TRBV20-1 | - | TGCAGAGGAGACAGGAACACTGAAGCTTTCTTT | CRGDRNTEAFF
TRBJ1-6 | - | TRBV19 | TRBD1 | TGTGCCAGTAGGCAAGACAGGGCAAATTCACCCCTCCACTTT | CASRQDRANSPLHF
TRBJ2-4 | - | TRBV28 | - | TGTGCCAGCAGTTACGGGGGGCCTGCCAAAAACATTCAGTACTTC | CASSYGGPAKNIQYF
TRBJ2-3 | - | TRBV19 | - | TGTGCCAGTAGTATTCAGGGATTGAGCACAGATACGCAGTATTTT | CASSIQGLSTDTQYF
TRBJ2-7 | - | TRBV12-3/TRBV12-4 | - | TGTGCCAGCAAAACAGACAGGTCCTACGAGCAGTACTTC | CASKTDRSYEQYF
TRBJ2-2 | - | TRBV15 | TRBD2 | TGTGCCACCAGCAGCCTAGCGGGAGCGGACACCGGGGAGCTGTTTTTT | CATSSLAGADTGELFF
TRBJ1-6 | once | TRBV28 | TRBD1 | TGTGCCAGCAGTTTCGGACAGGGGAGCTCCTATAATTCACCCCTCCACTTT | CASSFGQGSSYNSPLHF
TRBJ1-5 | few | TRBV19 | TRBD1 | TGTGCCAGTACGGACAGGGGAGGCCTTAGCAATCAGCCCCAGCATTTT | CASTDRGGLSNQPQHF
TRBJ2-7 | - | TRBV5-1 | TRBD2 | TGCGCCAGCAGCGCGGGACTAGCGCGGAGCTACGAGCAGTACTTC | CASSAGLARSYEQYF
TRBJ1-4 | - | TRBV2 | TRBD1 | TGTGCCACTAAACGAACAGGGGGTGATAATGAAAAACTGTTTTTT | CATKRTGGDNEKLFF
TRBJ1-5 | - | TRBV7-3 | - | TGTGCCAGCAGCTTTGGCGGGGCGGAGCCCCAGCATTTT | CASSFGGAEPQHF
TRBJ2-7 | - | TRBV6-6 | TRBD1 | TGTGCCAGCAGAGAACCGGGACAGGGGGGATCCTACGAGCAGTACTTC | CASREPGQGGSYEQYF
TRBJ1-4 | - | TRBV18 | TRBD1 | TGTGCCAGCTCACAAAGGACAGGGAATGAAAAACTGTTTTTT | CASSQRTGNEKLFF
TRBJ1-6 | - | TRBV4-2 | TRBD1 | TGTGCCAGCAGCCCTCGGACAGGGGGCGATTCACCCCTCCACTTT | CASSPRTGGDSPLHF